This T cell receptor beta chain was profiled in a study of blood T cell repertoires in COVID-19. The wider study: Specimens from acute and convalescent COVID-19 originated in the United States, Italy and Spain.

Data came from immunoSEQ multiplex PCR; TCRdb stores just in-frame clones and leaves some out. The sample comprises 200,000 to 300,000 clones, around four fifths of which are singletons, and 1.5% to 2% rests with the top ten. CDR1 is MDHEN and CDR2 is SYDVKM in the germline V gene. The CDR3 loop spans 11 amino acids. V shed 8 bases and J shed 8 bases, with 12 bases lying between them. The rearrangement joins TRBV28 to TRBJ1-2; tentative D call: TRBD1 (5 bases). This TCR came from a man aged 25-40 years who had recovered from COVID-19. Sequencing input: peripheral blood. In nucleotides, the CDR3 is TGTGCCAGCCTGGGGCTCGGAGGCTACACCTTC. Translated, it gives CASLGLGGYTF.